These 15 T cell receptor beta chains originate from one sample sequenced in a study of blood T cells in healthy people across ages. A sample-barcoded 5' primer and a J-beta primer mix were used in a second PCR of about 6 to 11 cycles. TCRdb reanalysed the 5' RACE reads using MiXCR and keeps one entry per CDR3 protein. The sample includes hundreds of thousands of distinct CDR3 sequences, over 20% of them seen just once. The sample was blood. The receptors stem from a man aged 70 or older in good health.

This chain connects TRBV4-1 to TRBJ2-4; tentative D call: TRBD2 (7 bases). Trimming took off 1 base at V and 7 bases at J, with 23 bases between the two ends. This CDR3 has 18 residues. Germline V CDR1 and CDR2: MGHRA, YSYEKL. CDR3 coding DNA: TGCGCCAGCAGCCAAGTGGGGGGGCTTATACTAGCTACTAACATTCAGTACTTC. Amino acid sequence: CASSQVGGLILATNIQYF.

This chain links TRBV20-1 with TRBJ1-3; D ambiguous. Germline assignment: CDR1 DFQATT and CDR2 SNEGSKA (reference sequence). With 3 bases removed from V and 4 bases from J, the gap between germline ends came to 16 bases. This CDR3 contains 15 residues. The CDR3 coding sequence is TGCAGTGCTAGGTCGTCCAGGAGAACCGGAAACACCATATATTTT. Protein: CSARSSRRTGNTIYF.

The chain has TRBV10-3 and TRBJ2-1; tentative D call: TRBD2 (5 bases). With 6 bases removed from V and 3 bases from J, the gap between germline ends came to 12 bases. The CDR3 is 14 residues long. Germline V lookup: CDR1 ENHRY, CDR2 SYGVKD. CDR3 amino acids: CAISDSGDYNEQFF. As DNA, the CDR3 is TGTGCCATCAGCGATTCCGGGGACTACAATGAGCAGTTCTTC.

The chain joins TRBV29-1 to TRBJ2-3; D call uncertain. This CDR3 contains 13 residues. Between the trimmed V and J ends, which lost 6 bases and 0 bases, there was a span of 10 bases. Germline lookup yields CDR1 SQVTM and CDR2 ANQGSEA. DNA for the CDR3: TGCAGCGTCGGCGGCAGTAGCACAGATACGCAGTATTTT. This translates into CSVGGSSTDTQYF.

This rearrangement joins TRBV27 to TRBJ2-2; D not certain. Trimming took off 4 bases at V and 9 bases at J, with 12 bases between the two ends. This CDR3 contains 13 residues. CDR1 and CDR2 (germline): MNHEY, SMNVEV (reference sequence). DNA for the CDR3: TGTGCCAGCAGTTCGTACAGTGGTCGGGAGCTGTTTTTT. Protein: CASSSYSGRELFF.

To note about this clonotype: Relative to the germline gene, one junction end is altered; a read error may explain this. The V and J genes are TRBV12-3 or TRBV12-4 and TRBJ2-7; D uncertain. This CDR3 comprises 12 residues. The CDR3 DNA sequence: TGTGCCAGCAGTCCGGTTAGGTCCTCCGATATCTTC. Translation gives CASSPVRSSDIF.

This clonotype was recorded at least ten times. The chain employs TRBV28 and TRBJ1-5; perhaps TRBD1 as D (6 bases). CDR3 size: 19 residues. V was trimmed by 6 bases and J by 0 bases, leaving 24 bases between them. Germline V gives CDR1 MDHEN, CDR2 SYDVKM. Here the CDR3 reads CASRTTVGGEGYSNQPQHF. In DNA form, the CDR3 reads TGTGCCAGCAGAACTACCGTAGGGGGAGAAGGATATAGCAATCAGCCCCAGCATTTT.

There are a few counts of this clonotype. CDR3 loop: CSARDFDRGRDTQYF. The CDR3, as DNA: TGCAGTGCTAGAGACTTCGACAGGGGGCGAGATACGCAGTATTTT. The rearrangement uses TRBV20-1 and TRBJ2-3, with 10 bases lining up with TRBD1. Unmatched junction bases numbered 5, after V lost 0 bases and J lost 5 bases. The CDR3 has 15 residues. From germline, CDR1 is DFQATT and CDR2 SNEGSKA (reference sequence).

This clonotype showed up many times. The V call is TRBV12-3 or TRBV12-4, the J call TRBJ2-1; 8 nucleotides match TRBD1. The V segment lost 6 bases and the J segment 5 bases; nucleotides outside the gene matches: 6. The CDR3 totals 14 residues. CDR3 loop: CASSAGGYNNEQFF. The CDR3 coding sequence is TGTGCCAGCAGCGCAGGGGGCTACAACAATGAGCAGTTCTTC.

This clonotype was detected many times. The chain links TRBV7-9 to TRBJ2-5; D unclear. Trimming left V 0 bases short and J 3 bases short, with 5 bases between. Germline CDR1 and CDR2: SEHNR and FQNEAQ (reference sequence). This CDR3 has 13 residues. In DNA, the CDR3 is TGTGCCAGCAGCTTAGCAGGGAAAGAGACCCAGTACTTC. Its translation is CASSLAGKETQYF.

This chain joins TRBV4-1 and TRBJ2-1; no firm D call. The CDR3 runs to 16 residues. Between the trimmed V and J ends, which lost 0 bases and 0 bases, there was a span of 9 bases. Looked up from germline, CDR1 is MGHRA and CDR2 is YSYEKL. Here the CDR3 DNA reads TGCGCCAGCAGCCAAGAACTCAGTAGCTCCTACAATGAGCAGTTCTTC. It yields the protein CASSQELSSSYNEQFF.

CDR3 nucleotides: TGTGCCAGCAGTCTACTCCAGCGGGATAGGGGTGAGCAGTTCTTC. This encodes CASSLLQRDRGEQFF. V gene TRBV12-3 or TRBV12-4 combines with J gene TRBJ2-1, with 7 bases matching TRBD2. The CDR3 runs 15 residues. With V trimmed by 5 bases and J by 9 bases, 13 bases remained unmatched.

The CDR3 region is CSASPGLAGGPRETQYF. CDR3 DNA: TGCAGTGCTTCCCCGGGACTAGCGGGAGGGCCACGAGAGACCCAGTACTTC. The V gene is TRBV20-1, the J gene TRBJ2-5; 16 nucleotides align to TRBD2. Per germline, CDR1 DFQATT and CDR2 SNEGSKA (reference sequence). This CDR3 region has 17 residues. V gave up 5 bases and J gave up 4 bases; unmatched junction bases: 10.

This clonotype has a handful of counts. The rearrangement links TRBV10-3 to TRBJ2-5; 7 bases map to TRBD2. Judging by the DNA end, TRBJ2-7 fits better; the J call may be wrong. The CDR3 totals 17 residues. The germline V gene has CDR1 ENHRY and CDR2 SYGVKD. Written as DNA, the CDR3 is TGTGCCATCAGTGAGTCGGGGGAGGGCGGGAGTAACTACGAGCAGTACTTC. Translated: CAISESGEGGSNYEQYF.

The rearrangement uses TRBV14 and TRBJ1-6; no clear D gene. Germline lookup yields CDR1 SGHDN and CDR2 FVKESK. V was pared by 3 bases and J by 6 bases, with 9 bases between. The CDR3 contains 14 residues. The CDR3 sequence: CASSHLRVNSPLHF. The CDR3 DNA is TGTGCCAGCAGCCACCTCCGGGTTAATTCACCCCTCCACTTT.